The 17 T cell receptor beta chains in this list originate from one sample, sequenced in a study of sequential checkpoint blockade in melanoma. Specified treatment: randomized to nivolumab then ipilimumab (arm A) or the reverse (arm B). The protocol was immunoSEQ multiplex PCR, while the TCRdb copy is restricted to in-frame clones and leaves out a portion. Of around 16,000 clones in the sample, around three quarters were seen once. This specimen consisted of CD8+ T cells sorted from blood (inferred from file names), obtained from a patient given nivolumab and ipilimumab in sequence. The receptors shown here come from a human donor with melanoma.

This sequence joins TRBV12-5 and TRBJ2-2; tentatively, D is TRBD2 (5 bases). Trimming took off 4 bases at V and 9 bases at J, with 15 bases between the two ends. CDR3 length equals 14 residues. Germline loops: CDR1 LGHNT, CDR2 FRNRAP. The CDR3 DNA reads as TGTGCTAGTGGTTCGGCGCTGAGGGATTGGGAGCTGTTTTTT. This encodes CASGSALRDWELFF.

V and J are TRBV7-6 and TRBJ2-5, with 12 positions matching TRBD2. The CDR3 is 15 amino acids. With 6 bases clipped from V and 2 bases from J, the junction kept 4 bases outside the gene matches. CDR1 and CDR2 from the germline V gene are SGHVS and FNYEAQ. Here the CDR3 DNA reads TGTGCCAGCAGACGACTAGCGGGAGTACAAGAGACCCAGTACTTC. Translation gives CASRRLAGVQETQYF.

The genes are TRBV5-1 and TRBJ2-7, with D tentatively TRBD2 (6 bases). V lost 4 bases and J lost 3, with 17 bases in between. Germline lookup yields CDR1 SGHRS and CDR2 YFSETQ. The CDR3 totals 15 residues. The CDR3 bases are TGCGCCAGCAGCCAGACCAAGGGAGGTGGCTACGAGCAGTACTTC. It yields the protein CASSQTKGGGYEQYF.

This clone was counted a few times. CDR3: CASSNWNEQFF. CDR3 in DNA: TGTGCCAGCAGTAACTGGAATGAGCAGTTCTTC. This rearrangement joins TRBV28 to TRBJ2-1, with unresolved D. The CDR3 is 11 amino acids. Trimming shortened V by 5 bases and J by 7 bases, and 6 bases separated the two germline ends. The germline V gene encodes CDR1 MDHEN and CDR2 SYDVKM.

The chain recombines TRBV10-2 with TRBJ2-7, with 9 bases identical to TRBD2. The CDR3 length is 15 residues. The J segment lost 6 bases and the V segment lost 3 bases, leaving 9 bases of the junction unmatched. CDR1 and CDR2 (germline): WSHSY, SAAADI. CDR3 nucleotide sequence: TGCGCCAGCAGTGAAGCGGGAGGATACATTGGCGAGCAGTACTTC. Protein product: CASSEAGGYIGEQYF.

The chain joins TRBV25-1 to TRBJ1-6; 9 bases match TRBD1. The CDR3 contains 14 residues. Germline values: CDR1 MGHDK, CDR2 SYGVNS. With V trimmed by 8 bases and J by 9 bases, 8 bases remained unmatched. CDR3 residues: CASSYGQGISPLHF. The CDR3 DNA is TGTGCCAGCTCCTACGGACAGGGGATTTCACCCCTCCACTTT. Supplemented by reference TRBV25-1 and TRBJ1-6, the full variable domain reads EADIYQTPRYLVIGTGKKITLECSQTMGHDKMYWYQQDPGMELHLIHYSYGVNSTEKGDLSSESTVSRIRTEHFPLTLESARPSHTSQYLCASSYGQGISPLHFGNGTRLTVT.

The J gene is TRBJ2-1, the V gene TRBV5-5, with D possibly TRBD2 on 6 matching bases. V lost 2 bases and J lost 5, with 17 bases in between. The CDR3 has 16 amino acids. Germline CDR1 reads SGHKS; CDR2 reads YYEKEE (reference sequence). The CDR3 loop reads CASSFRPIGSHNEQFF. CDR3 bases: TGTGCCAGCAGCTTCCGCCCGATCGGGAGCCACAATGAGCAGTTCTTC.

This chain joins TRBV4-3 and TRBJ2-5; 7 positions agree with TRBD2. The junction had 8 bases not matched to a gene; V was cut back by 0 bases and J by 1 base. CDR1 and CDR2 (germline): LGHNA, YSLEER. The CDR3 sequence is 17 residues long. This chain's CDR3 is CASSQEVGGRAQETQYF. The CDR3 DNA sequence: TGCGCCAGCAGCCAAGAAGTTGGTGGGAGGGCCCAAGAGACCCAGTACTTC.

This clone has more than one count but fewer than ten. The rearrangement joins TRBV4-1 to TRBJ2-6; a possible D gene is TRBD1 (5 bases). Germline V gene data show CDR1 as MGHRA and CDR2 as YSYEKL. The CDR3 is 18 residues long. V lost 1 base and J lost 2, with 15 bases in between. CDR3 amino acids: CASSQAQGLRAGANVLTF. In DNA form, the CDR3 reads TGCGCCAGCAGCCAAGCCCAGGGTCTCCGGGCTGGGGCCAACGTCCTGACTTTC.

The chain links TRBV4-2 to TRBJ2-6; a possible D gene is TRBD2 (5 bases). The germline V gene encodes CDR1 LGHNA and CDR2 YNFKEQ. The CDR3 sequence is 16 residues long. Trimming shortened V by 0 bases and J by 0 bases, and 6 bases separated the two germline ends. The CDR3 DNA reads TGTGCCAGCAGCCAAGAGGGGAGCTCTGGGGCCAACGTCCTGACTTTC. It translates to CASSQEGSSGANVLTF.

The chain recombines TRBV7-9 with TRBJ2-2; the D is unclear. The ends were cut back, 2 bases at V and 4 bases at J, with 8 bases in the middle. The germline V gene has CDR1 SEHNR and CDR2 FQNEAQ (reference sequence). This CDR3 has 14 residues. DNA of the CDR3: TGTGCCAGCAGCTTAAGCTACTTCACCGGGGAGCTGTTTTTT. It yields the protein CASSLSYFTGELFF.

The rearrangement links TRBV6-1 to TRBJ2-5; 8 bases are shared with TRBD2. TRBJ2-7 explains the end of the DNA better; the J call may be wrong. Germline loops: CDR1 MNHNS, CDR2 SASEGT. The CDR3 runs 18 residues. As DNA, the CDR3 is TGTGCCAGCAGTGAATTGGTAGCGGGGCAAGGCGTCACCTACGAGCAGTACTTC. Residues: CASSELVAGQGVTYEQYF.

The J gene is TRBJ1-4, the V gene TRBV4-1; 8 bases line up with TRBD1. This CDR3 spans 14 amino acids. Trimming took 3 bases from V and 7 from J; bases not matched to a gene: 4. Germline assignment: CDR1 MGHRA and CDR2 YSYEKL. The CDR3 DNA reads TGCGCCAGCAGCCACTCAGGGGGCGGTGAAAAACTGTTTTTT. This encodes CASSHSGGGEKLFF.

The chain has TRBV6-5 and TRBJ1-5; no definite D call. V was pared by 3 bases and J by 1 base, with 4 bases between. The CDR3 is made up of 13 amino acids. The germline CDR1 and CDR2 sequences are MNHEY and SVGAGI. The CDR3 nucleotides are TGTGCCAGCAGTTATGGCAGCAATCAGCCCCAGCATTTT. Translating gives CASSYGSNQPQHF.

The V gene is TRBV30, the J gene TRBJ1-1, with D maybe TRBD1 (5 bases). This CDR3 has 15 residues. Between the trimmed V and J ends, which lost 5 bases and 1 base, there was a span of 17 bases. CDR1 GTSNPN and CDR2 SVGIG come from the germline V gene (reference sequence). The CDR3 DNA sequence: TGTGCCTGGTGCTGGGCTGGGGCTTGGAACACTGAAGCTTTCTTT. Translating gives CAWCWAGAWNTEAFF. The variable domain in full, completed from reference TRBV30 and TRBJ1-1, reads SQTIHQWPATLVQPVGSPLSLECTVEGTSNPNLYWYRQAAGRGLQLLFYSVGIGQISSEVPQNLSASRPQDRQFILSSKKLLLSDSGFYLCAWCWAGAWNTEAFFGQGTRLTVV.

The chain links TRBV6-1 to TRBJ2-2, with D possibly being TRBD2 (7 bases). Per the germline V gene, CDR1 is MNHNS and CDR2 is SASEGT. Trimming stripped 7 bases from V and 1 base from J, with 13 bases between. This CDR3 region has 15 residues. In DNA form, the CDR3 reads TGTGCCAGCATTGGGGGGGGCCGGAACACCGGGGAGCTGTTTTTT. It specifies CASIGGGRNTGELFF.

This chain joins TRBV5-1 and TRBJ2-7, with 8 bases fitting TRBD2. V trimming: 0 bases; J trimming: 6 bases; junction bases outside the gene matches: 8. Per the germline V gene, CDR1 is SGHRS and CDR2 is YFSETQ. CDR3 length: 15 amino acids. CDR3 DNA: TGCGCCAGCAGCTTGGTTGGGGGTGCGGGAGGCGAGCAGTACTTC. Translating it yields CASSLVGGAGGEQYF.